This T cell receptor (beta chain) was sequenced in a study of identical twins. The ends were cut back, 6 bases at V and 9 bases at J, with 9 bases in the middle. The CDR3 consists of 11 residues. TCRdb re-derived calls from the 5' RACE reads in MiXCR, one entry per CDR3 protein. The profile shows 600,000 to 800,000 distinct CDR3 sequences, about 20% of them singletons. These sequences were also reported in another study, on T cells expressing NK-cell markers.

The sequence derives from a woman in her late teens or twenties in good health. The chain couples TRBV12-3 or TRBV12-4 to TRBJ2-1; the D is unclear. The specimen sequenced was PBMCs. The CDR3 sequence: CASSKSSEQFF. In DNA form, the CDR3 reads TGTGCCAGCAGCAAGTCGAGTGAGCAGTTCTTC.